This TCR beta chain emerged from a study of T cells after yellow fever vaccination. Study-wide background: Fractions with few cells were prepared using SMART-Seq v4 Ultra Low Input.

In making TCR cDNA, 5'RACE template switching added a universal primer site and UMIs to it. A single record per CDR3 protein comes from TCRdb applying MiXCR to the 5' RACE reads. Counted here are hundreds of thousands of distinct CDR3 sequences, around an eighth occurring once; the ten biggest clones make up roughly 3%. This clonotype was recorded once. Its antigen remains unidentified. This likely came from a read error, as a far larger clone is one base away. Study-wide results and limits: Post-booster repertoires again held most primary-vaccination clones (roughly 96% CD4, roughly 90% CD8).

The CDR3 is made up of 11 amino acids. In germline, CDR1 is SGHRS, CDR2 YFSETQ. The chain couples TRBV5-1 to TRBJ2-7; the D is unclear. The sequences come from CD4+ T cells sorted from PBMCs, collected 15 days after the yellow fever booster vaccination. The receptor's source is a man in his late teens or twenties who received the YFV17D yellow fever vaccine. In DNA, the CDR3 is TGCGCCAGCAGCTCGTCCTACGAGCGGTACTTC. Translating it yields CASSSSYERYF. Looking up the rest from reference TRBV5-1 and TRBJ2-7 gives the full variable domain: KAGVTQTPRYLIKTRGQQVTLSCSPISGHRSVSWYQQTPGQGLQFLFEYFSETQRNKGNFPGRFSGRQFSNSRSEMNVSTLELGDSALYLCASSSSYERYFGPGTRLTVT.